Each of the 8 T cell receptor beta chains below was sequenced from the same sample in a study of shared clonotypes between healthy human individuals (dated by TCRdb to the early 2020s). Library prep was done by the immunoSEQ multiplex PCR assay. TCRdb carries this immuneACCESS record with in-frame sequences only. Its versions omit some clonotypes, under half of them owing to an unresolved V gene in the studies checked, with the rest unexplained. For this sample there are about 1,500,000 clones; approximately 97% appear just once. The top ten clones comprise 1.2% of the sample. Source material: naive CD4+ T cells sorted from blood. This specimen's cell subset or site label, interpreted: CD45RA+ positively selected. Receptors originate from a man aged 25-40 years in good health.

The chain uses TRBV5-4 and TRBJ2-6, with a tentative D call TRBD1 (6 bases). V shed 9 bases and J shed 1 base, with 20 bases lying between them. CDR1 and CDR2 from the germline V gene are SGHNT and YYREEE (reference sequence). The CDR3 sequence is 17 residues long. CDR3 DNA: TGTGCCAACTCCCGGGACAAGACAAGATCTGGGGCCAACGTCCTGACTTTC. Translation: CANSRDKTRSGANVLTF.

The DNA of the CDR3 is TGCGCCAGCAGCTTTGGGGACAGAAGCACAGATACGCAGTATTTT. This codes for CASSFGDRSTDTQYF. The V and J genes are TRBV5-1 and TRBJ2-3; 7 bases fit TRBD1. The length of the CDR3 is 15 residues. Germline loops: CDR1 SGHRS, CDR2 YFSETQ. J gave up 0 bases and V 2 bases, and 3 bases lay outside the gene matches.

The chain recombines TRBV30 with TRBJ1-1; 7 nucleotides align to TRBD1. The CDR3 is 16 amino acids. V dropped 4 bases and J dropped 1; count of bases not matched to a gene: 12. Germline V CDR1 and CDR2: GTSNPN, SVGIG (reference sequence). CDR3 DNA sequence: TGTGCCTGGACGCGCCGGACAGGTCCCCCGAACACTGAAGCTTTCTTT. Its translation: CAWTRRTGPPNTEAFF.

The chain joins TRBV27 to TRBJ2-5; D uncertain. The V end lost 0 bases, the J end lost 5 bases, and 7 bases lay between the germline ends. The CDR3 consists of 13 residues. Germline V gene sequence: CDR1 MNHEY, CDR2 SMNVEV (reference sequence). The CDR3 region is CASSLSVWETQYF. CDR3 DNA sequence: TGTGCCAGCAGTTTATCGGTGTGGGAGACCCAGTACTTC.

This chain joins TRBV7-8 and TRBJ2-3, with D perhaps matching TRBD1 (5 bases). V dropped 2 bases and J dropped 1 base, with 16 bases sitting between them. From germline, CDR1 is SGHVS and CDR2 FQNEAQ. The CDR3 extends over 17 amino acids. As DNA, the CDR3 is TGTGCCAGCAGCTTATCCCCTGGGGCATCTCGCACAGATACGCAGTATTTT. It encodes CASSLSPGASRTDTQYF.

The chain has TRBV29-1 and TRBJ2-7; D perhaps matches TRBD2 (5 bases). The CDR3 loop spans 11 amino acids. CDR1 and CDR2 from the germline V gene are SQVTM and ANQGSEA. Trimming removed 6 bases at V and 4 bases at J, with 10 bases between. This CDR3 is CSVRSGYEQYF. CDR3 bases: TGCAGCGTCCGGAGCGGATACGAGCAGTACTTC.

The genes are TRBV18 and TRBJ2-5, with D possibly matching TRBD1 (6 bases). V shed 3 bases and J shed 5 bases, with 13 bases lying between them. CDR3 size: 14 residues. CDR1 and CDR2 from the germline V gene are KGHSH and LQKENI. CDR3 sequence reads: CASSPSWGPETQYF. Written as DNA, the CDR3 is TGTGCCAGCTCACCCTCCTGGGGGCCGGAGACCCAGTACTTC.

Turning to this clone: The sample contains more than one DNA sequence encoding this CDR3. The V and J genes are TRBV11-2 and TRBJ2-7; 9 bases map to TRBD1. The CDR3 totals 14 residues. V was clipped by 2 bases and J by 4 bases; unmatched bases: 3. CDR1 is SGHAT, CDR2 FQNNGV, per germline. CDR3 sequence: CASSLSDRGYEQYF. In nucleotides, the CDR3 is TGTGCCAGCAGCTTATCGGACAGGGGTTACGAGCAGTACTTC.